The 27 T cell receptor beta chains listed next were all sequenced from one sample in a study of T cell responses to AZD1222 COVID-19 vaccine. TCRdb keeps only in-frame clones here, not all; method: immunoSEQ multiplex PCR. Of approximately 140,000 clones in the sample, 80% to 90% are singletons; the top ten hold around 4.9%. The input for sequencing was peripheral blood, taken on day 0 of AZD1222 vaccination. The receptor set was obtained from an adult in good health.

The rearrangement uses TRBV28 and TRBJ2-2; D may be TRBD1 (6 bases). Germline CDR1 is MDHEN and CDR2 is SYDVKM. V was shortened by 4 bases and J by 7 bases, with 10 bases between the two germline ends. The CDR3 sequence is 13 residues long. In DNA form, the CDR3 reads TGTGCCAGCAGTTCAGGGGTGGACGGGGAGCTGTTTTTT. It specifies CASSSGVDGELFF.

The chain joins TRBV7-9 to TRBJ2-7, with TRBD1 matching over 12 bases. V shed 5 bases, J shed 7 bases, and the junction held 12 bases outside the gene matches. The CDR3 runs to 16 residues. Germline CDR1 reads SEHNR; CDR2 reads FQNEAQ (reference sequence). CDR3 sequence: CASSQNPGQGAHEQYF. As DNA, the CDR3 is TGTGCCAGCAGCCAGAACCCGGGACAGGGGGCGCATGAGCAGTACTTC.

The chain couples TRBV4-1 to TRBJ2-4, with no clear D. Trimming took off 3 bases at V and 0 bases at J, with 6 bases between the two ends. Germline CDR1 reads MGHRA; CDR2 reads YSYEKL. The CDR3 loop spans 14 amino acids. The CDR3 DNA reads as TGCGCCAGCAGCCAGTCACCAGCCAAAAACATTCAGTACTTC. This sequence encodes CASSQSPAKNIQYF.

This chain joins TRBV6-2 or TRBV6-3 and TRBJ2-7, with D possibly being TRBD1 (6 bases). CDR3 size: 15 residues. CDR1 is MNHEY and CDR2 is SVGEGT in the germline V gene. The V gene lost 5 bases and the J gene lost 2 bases, with 16 bases spanning the gap. Here the CDR3 reads CASSRQEVGPYEQYF. The CDR3, as DNA: TGTGCCAGCAGTAGACAGGAGGTCGGACCCTACGAGCAGTACTTC.

The chain recombines TRBV7-6 with TRBJ2-3, with D possibly being TRBD1 (5 bases). The CDR3 spans 16 residues. In germline, CDR1 is SGHVS, CDR2 FNYEAQ. The germline V and J ends were trimmed by 5 bases and 2 bases, with 17 bases remaining between them. CDR3 nucleotides: TGTGCCAGCAGCCCTATAAACCCAGGGTACACAGATACGCAGTATTTT. It is translated as CASSPINPGYTDTQYF.

This chain links TRBV5-4 with TRBJ1-4; D is unclear. The V and J ends lost 4 bases and 2 bases respectively, with 6 bases between them. CDR3 length equals 13 residues. CDR1 SGHNT and CDR2 YYREEE come from the germline V gene (reference sequence). CDR3 region: CASSVWTNEKLFF. The CDR3 coding sequence is TGTGCCAGCAGCGTTTGGACTAATGAAAAACTGTTTTTT.

J is TRBJ1-2 and V is TRBV9, with D tentatively TRBD1 (5 bases). Germline-derived CDR1 and CDR2 are SGDLS and YYNGEE. The CDR3 loop spans 16 amino acids. V lost 4 bases to trimming and J lost 4 bases, with 20 bases between them. For the CDR3, the DNA is TGTGCCAGCAGCCAAATCCCCCAATCCGGGGGCTATGGCTACACCTTC. As protein: CASSQIPQSGGYGYTF. Full variable domain (outside the CDR3, taken from reference TRBV9 and TRBJ1-2): DSGVTQTPKHLITATGQRVTLRCSPRSGDLSVYWYQQSLDQGLQFLIQYYNGEERAKGNILERFSAQQFPDLHSELNLSSLELGDSALYFCASSQIPQSGGYGYTFGSGTRLTVV.

This sequence joins TRBV19 and TRBJ2-7, with D tentatively TRBD1 (6 bases). The germline V gene has CDR1 LNHDA and CDR2 SQIVND (reference sequence). The CDR3 extends over 12 amino acids. The V gene lost 7 bases and the J gene lost 12 bases, with 19 bases spanning the gap. CDR3 in amino acids: CASTTRGGQPYF. The CDR3 DNA reads TGTGCCAGTACCACTAGAGGGGGACAACCGTACTTC.

The CDR3 region is CASSPGLAGGNEQFF. The CDR3 bases are TGTGCCAGCAGCCCGGGACTAGCGGGGGGCAATGAGCAGTTCTTC. The V call is TRBV3-1 (or the pseudogene TRBV3-2), the J call TRBJ2-1, with 15 bases aligning to TRBD2. Germline V gives CDR1 LGHDT, CDR2 YNNKEL (reference sequence). The CDR3 runs to 15 residues. V shed 4 bases and J 6 bases; nucleotides not matched to a gene: 1.

V is TRBV19 and J is TRBJ1-5, with a tentative D call TRBD1 (6 bases). V lost 5 bases and J 5 bases, leaving 19 bases between the germline ends. CDR1 and CDR2 (germline): LNHDA, SQIVND (reference sequence). The length of the CDR3 is 16 residues. CDR3 in DNA: TGTGCCAGTAGTCGTGGGGCAGGGGTAAGGGATCAGCCCCAGCATTTT. It translates to CASSRGAGVRDQPQHF.

The J gene is TRBJ2-7, the V gene TRBV7-2, with TRBD2 identical over 15 bases. Germline V CDR1 and CDR2: SGHTA, FQGNSA. After removal of 1 base from V and 7 bases from J, the junction contained 8 bases not matched to a gene. This CDR3 contains 17 residues. DNA of the CDR3: TGTGCCAGCAGCTTAGAGTGGACTAGCGGGAGGGCGGGAGAGCAGTACTTC. This translates into CASSLEWTSGRAGEQYF.

To note about this clone: At one end the junction does not follow the germline gene, possibly because of a read error. The CDR3 sequence is CASSLGGGAGELFF. DNA of the CDR3: TGTGCCAGCAGCCTAGGCGGGGGTGCCGGAGAGCTGTTTTTT. The V gene is TRBV6-2 or TRBV6-3, the J gene TRBJ2-2; 7 nucleotides line up with TRBD2. This CDR3 comprises 14 residues. Germline V gives CDR1 MNHEY, CDR2 SVGEGT.

The rearrangement joins TRBV2 to TRBJ1-2; a weak D match, TRBD1 (5 bases). Looked up from germline, CDR1 is SNHLY and CDR2 is FYNNEI. V gave up 6 bases and J gave up 1 base, with 9 bases separating them. The CDR3 totals 13 residues. The CDR3 sequence is CASSGQLNYGYTF. The CDR3 nucleotides are TGTGCCAGCAGCGGACAACTTAACTATGGCTACACCTTC. Together with reference TRBV2 and TRBJ1-2, the CDR3 gives the full variable domain: EPEVTQTPSHQVTQMGQEVILRCVPISNHLYFYWYRQILGQKVEFLVSFYNNEISEKSEIFDDQFSVERPDGSNFTLKIRSTKLEDSAMYFCASSGQLNYGYTFGSGTRLTVV.

J is TRBJ1-4 and V is TRBV4-2; 9 bases align to TRBD1. Trimming removed 4 bases from V and 6 bases from J; junction bases left unmatched: 9. The V gene's germline CDR1 is LGHNA and CDR2 YNFKEQ. The CDR3 runs to 16 residues. For the CDR3, the DNA is TGTGCCAGCAGCCTTAAGGGGAACAGGGGGCATGAAAAACTGTTTTTT. The encoded protein is CASSLKGNRGHEKLFF.

The rearrangement links TRBV2 to TRBJ2-2; D unclear. Deletions cut 5 bases from V and 1 base from J, with 5 bases between. Germline CDR1 is SNHLY and CDR2 is FYNNEI. There are 13 residues in the CDR3. CDR3 nucleotide sequence: TGTGCCAGCAGTCGACTGAACACCGGGGAGCTGTTTTTT. Protein: CASSRLNTGELFF.

The DNA of the CDR3 is TGTGCCAGCAGTTACACGGGGGGCCAGCCCCAGCATTTT. Translation: CASSYTGGQPQHF. V gene TRBV6-2 or TRBV6-3 combines with J gene TRBJ1-5; the D gene is possibly TRBD1 (6 bases). V was shortened by 2 bases and J by 7 bases, with 9 bases between the two germline ends. This CDR3 has 13 residues. Germline V gene lookup returns CDR1 MNHEY and CDR2 SVGEGT.

This chain uses TRBV5-1 with TRBJ1-4; TRBD1 agrees at 7 bases. Germline V gives CDR1 SGHRS, CDR2 YFSETQ. The V gene end was trimmed by 4 bases and the J gene end by 2 bases; junction bases not matched to a gene: 5. This CDR3 has 15 amino acids. The CDR3, as DNA: TGCGCCAGCAGCCCAGGGGGGTCTACTAATGAAAAACTGTTTTTT. Translation gives CASSPGGSTNEKLFF.

This chain connects TRBV6-5 to TRBJ1-5; D might be TRBD1 (6 bases). V lost 10 bases to trimming and J lost 6 bases, with 19 bases between them. Germline V gene lookup returns CDR1 MNHEY and CDR2 SVGAGI. The CDR3 contains 14 residues. In DNA, the CDR3 is TGTGCCACTCAGGAGGGGGGGAACGGTCAGCCCCAGCATTTT. Translating it yields CATQEGGNGQPQHF.

This chain joins TRBV14 and TRBJ1-2; D ambiguous. Deletions cut 1 base from V and 8 bases from J, with 14 bases between. CDR3 length: 14 amino acids. The germline gives CDR1 SGHDN, CDR2 FVKESK. The CDR3 protein is CASSQGTEFHGYTF. The CDR3 nucleotides read TGTGCCAGCAGCCAAGGGACGGAGTTTCACGGCTACACCTTC.

This clone turned up a few times. This sample includes further DNA sequences coding for the same CDR3. This chain connects TRBV19 to TRBJ2-2, with 8 positions matching TRBD1. Trimming cost V 3 bases and J 1 base; bases outside gene matches: 4. Germline lookup yields CDR1 LNHDA and CDR2 SQIVND (reference sequence). The CDR3 is 16 amino acids. The CDR3 loop reads CASSILGQGNTGELFF. Written as DNA, the CDR3 is TGTGCCAGTAGTATTCTTGGACAGGGGAACACCGGGGAGCTGTTTTTT. Variable domain in full (rest from reference TRBV19 and TRBJ2-2): DGGITQSPKYLFRKEGQNVTLSCEQNLNHDAMYWYRQDPGQGLRLIYYSQIVNDFQKGDIAEGYSVSREKKESFPLTVTSAQKNPTAFYLCASSILGQGNTGELFFGEGSRLTVL.

This clone was recorded once. The chain recombines TRBV7-5 with TRBJ2-7; TRBD2 reflects the table's D call only, with no check against the DNA. TRBV7-5 is marked as a pseudogene. The CDR3 has 20 amino acids. CDR3 in DNA: TGTGTCAGAAGCTTAGCCGGCCTAGCGGGAGGGCCCCAATTCTGTTACGAGCAGTACTTC. Amino acid sequence: CVRSLAGLAGGPQFCYEQYF.

This rearrangement joins TRBV10-1 to TRBJ1-5; D not certain. The CDR3 totals 13 residues. CDR1 is WNHNN, CDR2 SYGVQD, per germline (reference sequence). The V gene lost 2 bases and the J gene lost 5 bases, with 7 bases spanning the gap. CDR3 protein: CASSENGYQPQHF. CDR3 DNA sequence: TGCGCCAGCAGTGAGAACGGATATCAGCCCCAGCATTTT.

This chain links TRBV2 with TRBJ1-2; no firm D call. V was clipped by 6 bases and J by 4 bases, with 12 bases between them. CDR1 is SNHLY and CDR2 is FYNNEI in the germline V gene. This CDR3 has 13 residues. The CDR3 region has the DNA TGTGCCAGCAGAAAGGGATTCGGCTATGGCTACACCTTC. It is translated as CASRKGFGYGYTF.

The chain joins TRBV29-1 to TRBJ1-1; no clear D gene. Germline loops: CDR1 SQVTM, CDR2 ANQGSEA. CDR3 length equals 14 residues. V gave up 4 bases and J gave up 3 bases, with 15 bases separating them. In nucleotides, the CDR3 is TGCAGCGTTGGCCCGCTAAGGTGGGACACTGAAGCTTTCTTT. Protein: CSVGPLRWDTEAFF.

The chain couples TRBV5-4 to TRBJ2-7; 7 bases align to TRBD1. With V trimmed by 4 bases and J by 0 bases, 7 bases remained unmatched. The CDR3 runs 15 residues. Germline CDR1 SGHNT, CDR2 YYREEE (reference sequence). DNA of the CDR3: TGTGCCAGCAGCCCAGGGGGAGTCCCCTCCTACGAGCAGTACTTC. It yields the protein CASSPGGVPSYEQYF.

The chain is built from TRBV27 and TRBJ2-4; unclear D gene. The germline CDR1 and CDR2 sequences are MNHEY and SMNVEV (reference sequence). The CDR3 is 17 residues long. V dropped 5 bases and J dropped 3 bases, with 20 bases sitting between them. CDR3 protein: CASSRRAAALDKNIQYF. CDR3 DNA sequence: TGTGCCAGCAGTCGACGTGCCGCCGCCCTTGACAAAAACATTCAGTACTTC.

This sequence joins TRBV5-5 and TRBJ1-5; 7 nucleotides agree with TRBD1. The CDR3 is 15 residues long. V shed 4 bases and J 7 bases; nucleotides not matched to a gene: 11. Germline V gives CDR1 SGHKS, CDR2 YYEKEE (reference sequence). CDR3 DNA: TGTGCCAGCAGCAGAGGGAACAGGGGCGACCAGCCCCAGCATTTT. This encodes CASSRGNRGDQPQHF.